The source of this T cell receptor (beta chain) is a study of control samples from healthy donors and cancer patients. Germline CDR1 reads SGHAT; CDR2 reads FQNNGV. This CDR3 region has 15 residues. Trimming pared 5 bases from V and 1 base from J, leaving 14 bases between. Profiling relied on immunoSEQ multiplex PCR, and the TCRdb table lists in-frame clones only, not all of them. This table has roughly 180,000 clones, around 92% appearing once. The sample consisted of blood. The V call is TRBV11-2, the J call TRBJ1-1; tentative D call: TRBD1 (6 bases). This receptor was identified in a woman aged 40-49 years in good health. CDR3 protein: CASSGAGQTNTEAFF. The CDR3 DNA is TGTGCCAGCAGCGGAGCGGGACAAACGAACACTGAAGCTTTCTTT.